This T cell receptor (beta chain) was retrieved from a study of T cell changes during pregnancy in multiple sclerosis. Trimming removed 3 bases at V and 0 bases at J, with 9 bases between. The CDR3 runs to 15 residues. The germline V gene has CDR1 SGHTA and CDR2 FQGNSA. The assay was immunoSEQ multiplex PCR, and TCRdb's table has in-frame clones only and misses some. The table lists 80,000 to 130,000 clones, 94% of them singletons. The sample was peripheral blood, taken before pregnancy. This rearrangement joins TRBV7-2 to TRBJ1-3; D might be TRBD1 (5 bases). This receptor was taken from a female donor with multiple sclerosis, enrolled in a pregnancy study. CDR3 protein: CASSFTGNSGNTIYF. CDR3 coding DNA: TGTGCCAGCAGCTTCACAGGAAACTCTGGAAACACCATATATTTT.